Listed below are T cell receptor beta chains from one sample, sequenced in a study of blood T cell repertoires in COVID-19. Here immunoSEQ multiplex PCR was the method, and the copy in TCRdb shows in-frame clones only, minus some. This sample has some 70,000 clones; 90% occur once, and the top ten carry approximately 6.7%. The sequencing input was peripheral blood. The source is a woman of 80 years or more with active COVID-19. Both conserved end residues are part of each CDR3. A D gene is named only where the DNA matches it firmly.

v_call: TRBV7-9; d_call: TRBD2; cdr3_aa: CASSLFSGRADNEQFF
v_call: TRBV6-2/TRBV6-3; d_call: NA; cdr3_aa: CASSYSAQMSGDTQYF
v_call: TRBV19; d_call: NA; cdr3_aa: CASSIGPRTESNQPQHF
v_call: TRBV12-3/TRBV12-4; d_call: NA; cdr3_aa: CASSPAAGELFF
v_call: TRBV3-1/TRBV3-2; d_call: TRBD2; cdr3_aa: CASSPAAGGAYEQYF
v_call: TRBV28; d_call: TRBD2; cdr3_aa: CASSSRGIAGVWDTQYF
v_call: TRBV27; d_call: NA; cdr3_aa: CASSPWTKKNTDTQYF
v_call: TRBV7-2; d_call: NA; cdr3_aa: CASSPELRPYGYTF
v_call: TRBV19; d_call: NA; cdr3_aa: CASRRDLDTGELFF
v_call: TRBV19; d_call: NA; cdr3_aa: CASSPVGGNTEAFF
v_call: TRBV5-1; d_call: NA; cdr3_aa: CASRGDGLTLNSPLHF
v_call: TRBV19; d_call: TRBD2; cdr3_aa: CASSIPGTSGTDTQYF
v_call: TRBV21-1; d_call: NA; cdr3_aa: CASSKGRTSGRGVYNEQFF
v_call: TRBV5-1; d_call: NA; cdr3_aa: CASSLEGSGRNYEQYF
v_call: TRBV6-6; d_call: NA; cdr3_aa: CASIKQGGTDTQYF